This T cell receptor (beta chain) appears in the sequencing data of a study of T cell responses to AZD1222 COVID-19 vaccine. Assay: immunoSEQ multiplex PCR; the TCRdb copy retains only in-frame clones and omits some. This table holds 85,000 to 100,000 clones, roughly nine tenths found once. CDR1 and CDR2 from the germline V gene are SGHRS and YFSETQ. The CDR3 contains 14 residues. Losses at the gene ends were 6 bases for V and 5 bases for J; bases not matched to a gene: 8. The TCR was taken from an adult in good health. Sequences were derived from peripheral blood, sampled on day 0 of AZD1222 vaccination. The chain combines TRBV5-1 with TRBJ1-1; TRBD1 matches at 9 bases. This chain's CDR3 is CASTQQGALTEAFF. Written as DNA, the CDR3 is TGCGCCAGCACCCAACAGGGGGCGTTGACTGAAGCTTTCTTT.